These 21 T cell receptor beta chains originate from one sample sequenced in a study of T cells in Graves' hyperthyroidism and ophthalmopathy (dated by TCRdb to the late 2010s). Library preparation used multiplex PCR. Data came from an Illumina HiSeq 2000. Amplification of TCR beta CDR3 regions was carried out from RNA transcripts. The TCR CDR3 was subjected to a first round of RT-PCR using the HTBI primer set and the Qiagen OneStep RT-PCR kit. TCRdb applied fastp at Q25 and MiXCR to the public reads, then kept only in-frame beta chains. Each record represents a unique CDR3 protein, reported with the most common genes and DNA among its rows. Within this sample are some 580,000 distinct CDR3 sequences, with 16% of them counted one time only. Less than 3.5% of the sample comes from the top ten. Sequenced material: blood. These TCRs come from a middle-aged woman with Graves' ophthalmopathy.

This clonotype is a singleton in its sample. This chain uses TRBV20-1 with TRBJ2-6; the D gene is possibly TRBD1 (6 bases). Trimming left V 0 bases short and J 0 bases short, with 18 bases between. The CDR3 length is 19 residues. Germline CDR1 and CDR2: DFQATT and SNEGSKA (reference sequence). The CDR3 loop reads CSARDPVGQWNSGANVLTF. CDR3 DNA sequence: TGCAGTGCTAGAGATCCTGTTGGACAGTGGAACTCTGGGGCCAACGTCCTGACTTTC.

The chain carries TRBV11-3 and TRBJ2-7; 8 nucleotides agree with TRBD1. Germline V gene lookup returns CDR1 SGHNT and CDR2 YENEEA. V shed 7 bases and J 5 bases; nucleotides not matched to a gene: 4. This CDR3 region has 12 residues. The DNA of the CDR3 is TGTGCCAGCACCCGGACAGGGAACGAGCAGTACTTC. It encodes CASTRTGNEQYF.

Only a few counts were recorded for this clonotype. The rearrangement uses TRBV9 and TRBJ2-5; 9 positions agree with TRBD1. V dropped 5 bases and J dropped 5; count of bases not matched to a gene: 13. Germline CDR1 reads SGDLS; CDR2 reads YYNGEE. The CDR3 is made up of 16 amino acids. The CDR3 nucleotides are TGTGCCAGCAGTTACTCGAATCAAGGACAGGGGGAGACCCAGTACTTC. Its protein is CASSYSNQGQGETQYF.

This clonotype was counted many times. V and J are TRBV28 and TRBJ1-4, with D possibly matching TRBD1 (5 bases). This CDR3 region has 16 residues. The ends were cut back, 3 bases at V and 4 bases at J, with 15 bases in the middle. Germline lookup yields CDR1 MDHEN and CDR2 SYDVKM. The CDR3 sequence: CASSLLPDSFNEKLFF. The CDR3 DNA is TGTGCCAGCAGTTTGCTTCCCGACAGCTTTAATGAAAAACTGTTTTTT.

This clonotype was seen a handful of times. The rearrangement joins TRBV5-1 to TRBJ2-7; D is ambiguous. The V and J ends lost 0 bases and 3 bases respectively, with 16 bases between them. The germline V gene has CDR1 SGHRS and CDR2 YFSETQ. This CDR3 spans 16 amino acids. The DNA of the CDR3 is TGCGCCAGCAGCTTGGCGTATCCGGCACAGTACTACGAGCAGTACTTC. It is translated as CASSLAYPAQYYEQYF.

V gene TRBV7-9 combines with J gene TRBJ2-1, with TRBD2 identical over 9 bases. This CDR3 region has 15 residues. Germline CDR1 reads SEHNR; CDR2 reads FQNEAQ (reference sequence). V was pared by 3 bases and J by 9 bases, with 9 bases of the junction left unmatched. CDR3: CASSFWAGGPSEQFF. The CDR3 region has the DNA TGTGCCAGCAGCTTTTGGGCGGGAGGGCCTAGTGAGCAGTTCTTC.

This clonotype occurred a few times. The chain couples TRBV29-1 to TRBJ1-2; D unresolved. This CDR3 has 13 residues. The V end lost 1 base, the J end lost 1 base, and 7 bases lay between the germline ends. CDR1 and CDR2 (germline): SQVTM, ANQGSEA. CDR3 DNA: TGCAGCGTTGAAGTCCCCAGTAACTATGGCTACACCTTC. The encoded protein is CSVEVPSNYGYTF.

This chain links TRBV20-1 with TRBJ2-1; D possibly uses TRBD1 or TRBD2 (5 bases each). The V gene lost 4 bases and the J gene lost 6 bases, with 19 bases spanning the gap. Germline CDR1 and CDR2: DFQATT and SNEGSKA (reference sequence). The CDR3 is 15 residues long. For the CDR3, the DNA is TGCAGTGCTAATTTCATCGGGGCCGGTGGCAATGAGCAGTTCTTC. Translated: CSANFIGAGGNEQFF.

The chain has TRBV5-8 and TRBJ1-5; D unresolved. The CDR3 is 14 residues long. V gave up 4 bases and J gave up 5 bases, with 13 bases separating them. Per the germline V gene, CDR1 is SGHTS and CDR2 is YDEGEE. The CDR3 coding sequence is TGTGCCAGCAGCCGACTCGGGCGGCATCAGCCCCAGCATTTT. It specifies CASSRLGRHQPQHF.

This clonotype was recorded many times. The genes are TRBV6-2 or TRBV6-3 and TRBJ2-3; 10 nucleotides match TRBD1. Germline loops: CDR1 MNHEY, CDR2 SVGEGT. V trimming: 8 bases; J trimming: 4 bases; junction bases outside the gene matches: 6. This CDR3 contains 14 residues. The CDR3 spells CASEQDRGSDTQYF. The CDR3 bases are TGTGCCAGCGAGCAGGACAGGGGGTCAGATACGCAGTATTTT.

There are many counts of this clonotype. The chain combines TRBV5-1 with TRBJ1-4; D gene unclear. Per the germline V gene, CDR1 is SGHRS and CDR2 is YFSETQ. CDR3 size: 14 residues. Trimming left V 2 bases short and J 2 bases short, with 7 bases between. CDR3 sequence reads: CASSFGSTNEKLFF. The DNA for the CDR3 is TGCGCCAGCAGCTTCGGGTCGACTAATGAAAAACTGTTTTTT.

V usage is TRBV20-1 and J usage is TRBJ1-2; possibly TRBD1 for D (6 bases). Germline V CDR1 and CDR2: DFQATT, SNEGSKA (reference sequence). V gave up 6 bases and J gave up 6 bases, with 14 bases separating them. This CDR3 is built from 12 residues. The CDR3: CSAVDSPHGYTF. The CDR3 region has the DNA TGCAGTGCCGTGGACAGCCCTCATGGCTACACCTTC.

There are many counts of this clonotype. CDR3 loop: CASSALWEAESTDTQYF. DNA of the CDR3: TGTGCCAGCAGTGCCTTGTGGGAAGCGGAATCCACAGATACGCAGTATTTT. The V and J genes are TRBV6-1 and TRBJ2-3; tentative D call: TRBD2 (5 bases). Germline CDR1 MNHNS, CDR2 SASEGT. The V end was cut by 4 bases, the J end by 2 bases, with 19 bases between. The CDR3 has 17 amino acids.

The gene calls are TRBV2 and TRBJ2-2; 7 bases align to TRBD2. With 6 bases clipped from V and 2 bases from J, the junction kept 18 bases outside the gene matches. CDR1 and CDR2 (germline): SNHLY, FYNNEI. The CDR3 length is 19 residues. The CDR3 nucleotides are TGTGCCAGCAGACCCCTTGCCGGGACTAACGGGAGTAACACCGGGGAGCTGTTTTTT. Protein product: CASRPLAGTNGSNTGELFF.

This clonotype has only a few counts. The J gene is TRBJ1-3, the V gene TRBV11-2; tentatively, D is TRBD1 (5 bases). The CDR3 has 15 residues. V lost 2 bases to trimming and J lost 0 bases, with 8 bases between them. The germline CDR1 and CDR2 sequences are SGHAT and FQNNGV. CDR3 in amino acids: CASSLQQVSGNTIYF. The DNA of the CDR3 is TGTGCCAGCAGCTTACAACAGGTCTCTGGAAACACCATATATTTT.

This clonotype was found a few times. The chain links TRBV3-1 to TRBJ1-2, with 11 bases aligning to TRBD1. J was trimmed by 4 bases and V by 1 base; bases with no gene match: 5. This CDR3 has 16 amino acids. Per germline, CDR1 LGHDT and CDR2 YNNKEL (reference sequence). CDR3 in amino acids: CASSQAGTGGTYGYTF. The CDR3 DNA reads TGTGCCAGCAGCCAAGCCGGGACAGGGGGGACCTATGGCTACACCTTC.

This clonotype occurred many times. The CDR3: CASSLEFRGLLETQYF. CDR3 coding DNA: TGTGCCAGCTCACTGGAGTTCCGGGGACTATTGGAGACCCAGTACTTC. The chain carries TRBV18 and TRBJ2-5; 7 bases line up with TRBD2. Germline V CDR1 and CDR2: KGHSH, LQKENI. The CDR3 extends over 16 amino acids. The J segment lost 5 bases and the V segment lost 4 bases, leaving 13 bases of the junction unmatched.

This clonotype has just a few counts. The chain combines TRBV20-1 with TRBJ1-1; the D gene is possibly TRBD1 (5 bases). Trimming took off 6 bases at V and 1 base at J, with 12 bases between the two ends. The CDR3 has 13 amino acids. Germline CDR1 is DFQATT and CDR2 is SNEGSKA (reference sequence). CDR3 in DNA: TGCAGTGCCGTGGCAACAGGGAACACTGAAGCTTTCTTT. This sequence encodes CSAVATGNTEAFF.

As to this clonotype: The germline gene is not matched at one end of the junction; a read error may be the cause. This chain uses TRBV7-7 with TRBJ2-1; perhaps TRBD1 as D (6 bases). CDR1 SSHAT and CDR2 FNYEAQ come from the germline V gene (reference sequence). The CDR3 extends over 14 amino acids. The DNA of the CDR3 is TGTGCTAGCAGCCCCACGGACAGCGCCTTGAAGCAGTTCTTC. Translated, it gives CASSPTDSALKQFF.

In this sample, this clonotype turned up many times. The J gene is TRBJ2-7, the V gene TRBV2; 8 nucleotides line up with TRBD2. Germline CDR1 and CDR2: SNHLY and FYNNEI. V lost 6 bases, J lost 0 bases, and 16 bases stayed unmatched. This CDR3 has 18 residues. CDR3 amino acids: CASSPIRFGGGSSYEQYF. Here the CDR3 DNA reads TGTGCCAGCAGCCCTATCCGATTTGGCGGGGGGAGCTCCTACGAGCAGTACTTC.

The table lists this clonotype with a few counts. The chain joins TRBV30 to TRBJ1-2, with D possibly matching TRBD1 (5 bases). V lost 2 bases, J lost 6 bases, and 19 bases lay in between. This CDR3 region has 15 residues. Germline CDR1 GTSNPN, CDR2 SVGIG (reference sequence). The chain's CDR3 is CAWSSPGRVLNGYTF. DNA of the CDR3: TGTGCCTGGAGTTCCCCGGGCAGGGTCTTGAATGGCTACACCTTC. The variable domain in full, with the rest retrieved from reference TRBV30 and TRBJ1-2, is SQTIHQWPATLVQPVGSPLSLECTVEGTSNPNLYWYRQAAGRGLQLLFYSVGIGQISSEVPQNLSASRPQDRQFILSSKKLLLSDSGFYLCAWSSPGRVLNGYTFGSGTRLTVV.